A selection of T cell receptor beta chains follows, all from one sample in a study of T cell responses to AZD1222 COVID-19 vaccine. The assay was immunoSEQ multiplex PCR, and TCRdb's table has in-frame clones only and misses some. Among 150,000 to 250,000 clones listed, approximately 93% were seen once. The starting material was peripheral blood, obtained 28 days after the second AZD1222 dose. Receptor source: an adult who received the AZD1222 COVID-19 vaccine. The CDR3 runs from the conserved cysteine through the conserved F or W. The D gene is left open where the match is weak. The listing skips clone size in some rows; elsewhere it reads once, few, many or a size class.

>TRBV19|NA|TRBD1|TRBJ2-7
TGTGCCAGCCAACCGGGACAGGGAGTTTACGAGCAGTACTTC
CASQPGQGVYEQYF
>TRBV10-3|few|TRBD1|TRBJ1-2
TGTGCCATCAATGAGGGGGCAGGGGGGGCGCTTGGCTATGGCTACACCTTC
CAINEGAGGALGYGYTF
>TRBV6-2/TRBV6-3|NA|TRBD2|TRBJ2-1
TGTGCCAGCAGTTACGGAGCGGGGGGGCCATACGAGCAGTTCTTC
CASSYGAGGPYEQFF
>TRBV5-5|NA|NA|TRBJ2-7
TGTGCCAGCAGCTGGGGAGCGGCGGACAGCTCCTACGAGCAGTACTTC
CASSWGAADSSYEQYF
>TRBV5-4|NA|TRBD1|TRBJ2-5
TGTGCCAGCAGCTTGGAGGGGGCGAAGACCCAGTACTTC
CASSLEGAKTQYF
>TRBV5-1|NA|TRBD1|TRBJ1-4
TGCGCCAGCAGCTTGGGACAGGGGACTACCGCGTATGAAAAACTGTTTTTT
CASSLGQGTTAYEKLFF
>TRBV5-1|NA|NA|TRBJ2-2
TGCGCCAGCAGCCCGCCTGACGGGGAGCTGTTTTTT
CASSPPDGELFF
>TRBV2|NA|TRBD1|TRBJ2-7
TGTGCCAGCAGCCGTGACGCAGGGGGCCCTAACTACTACGAGCAGTACTTC
CASSRDAGGPNYYEQYF
>TRBV6-5|NA|NA|TRBJ1-1
TGTGCCAGCAGTTACTCAGGAGGAGTTGAAGCTTTCTTT
CASSYSGGVEAFF
>TRBV2|NA|TRBD1|TRBJ1-6
TGTGCCCGCAGACAGGGGAATTCACCCCTCCACTTT
CARRQGNSPLHF
>TRBV10-3|NA|NA|TRBJ2-3
TGTGCCATCAGCCCAAAGGGGGTCCTACAAGGGACAGATACGCAGTATTTT
CAISPKGVLQGTDTQYF
>TRBV29-1|NA|NA|TRBJ2-3
TGCAGCGTATCCCGGACAGCTTCTCCCCAGGATACGCAGTATTTT
CSVSRTASPQDTQYF
>TRBV7-2|NA|NA|TRBJ1-4
TGTGCCAGCAGCATATCGGGCGTTAGGGGGGAAAAACTGTTTTTT
CASSISGVRGEKLFF
>TRBV18|NA|NA|TRBJ1-4
TGTGCCAGCTCACGGGGCATTAATGAAAAACTGTTTTTT
CASSRGINEKLFF
>TRBV15|NA|NA|TRBJ2-7
TGTGCCACCAGCAGAGATCTCGGGGCGGGCGAGCAGTACTTC
CATSRDLGAGEQYF
>TRBV14|NA|TRBD1|TRBJ1-6
TGTGCCAGCAGCCAAAGGACAGGGGAGAATAATTCACCCCTCCACTTT
CASSQRTGENNSPLHF
>TRBV4-3|NA|NA|TRBJ1-1
TGCGCCAGCAGCCGGGGGGCGGGCGACACTGAAGCTTTCTTT
CASSRGAGDTEAFF
>TRBV6-5|NA|NA|TRBJ1-1
TGTGCCAGCAGCCGGGATTTCATGAACACTGAAGCTTTCTTT
CASSRDFMNTEAFF
>TRBV7-8|once|TRBD1|TRBJ2-7
TGTGCCAGCAGCAGGACAGGCGAGCAGTACTTC
CASSRTGEQYF
>TRBV11-3|NA|NA|TRBJ1-5
TGTGCCAGCAGCTTAGAAGGGGGGGGTCAGCCCCAGCATTTT
CASSLEGGGQPQHF
>TRBV27|NA|NA|TRBJ2-7
TGTGCCAGCAGTTTCGCCGGACTCTCCCGGCCCTACGAGCAGTACTTC
CASSFAGLSRPYEQYF
>TRBV7-2|NA|NA|TRBJ1-6
TGTGCCAGCAGCTTAATAAATTCACCCCTCCACTTT
CASSLINSPLHF
>TRBV6-5|NA|TRBD1|TRBJ2-1
TGTGCCAGCAGTTACGCGGGACAGGGGTTAGGGGAGCAGTTCTTC
CASSYAGQGLGEQFF